A single TCR beta chain is shown here with its context. A Seattle source enrolled patients during active infection and followed them longitudinally. The V gene lost 0 bases and the J gene lost 8 bases, with 11 bases spanning the gap. Germline loops: CDR1 SGDLS, CDR2 YYNGEE. The CDR3 totals 13 residues. The method was immunoSEQ multiplex PCR; TCRdb's version includes in-frame clones alone and lacks a portion of them. This sample carries some 180,000 clones, about four fifths of them seen once, and the ten largest clones take about 11%. This specimen belongs to a study of blood T cell repertoires in COVID-19. The overall study: In each case, the material was cDNA or gDNA derived from T cells, B-cell-depleted T cells, or PBMCs.

What was sequenced was peripheral blood. The genes are TRBV9 and TRBJ1-2, with a weak D call TRBD1 (5 bases). This receptor was taken from a woman between 40 and 55 years old with COVID-19, enrolled during active disease. CDR3 residues: CASSVGSGDGYTF. The CDR3 nucleotides are TGTGCCAGCAGCGTAGGGTCGGGGGACGGCTACACCTTC.